This T cell receptor (beta chain) was sequenced in a study of T cell responses to AZD1222 COVID-19 vaccine. As to this clone: The antigen is undetermined.

General study points: Spike-specific TCR breadth and depth grew following two AZD1222 doses. There were vaccine-associated CD4 TCRs across spike, dominant at 160-218 and 743-854. Most donors were white British, females outnumbered males, and clonal diversity was possibly underestimated.

Clones were read by immunoSEQ multiplex PCR, and TCRdb kept only the in-frame ones, dropping some. The profile shows roughly 130,000 clones, roughly nine tenths of them singletons. The TCR comes from an adult in good health. The starting material was peripheral blood, obtained on day 0 of AZD1222 vaccination.

CDR3 sequence reads: CAWSVPALRDRDSPLHF. As DNA, the CDR3 is TGTGCCTGGAGTGTACCGGCCCTCCGGGACAGGGATTCACCCCTCCACTTT. The rearrangement links TRBV30 to TRBJ1-6; 9 nucleotides align to TRBD1. In germline, CDR1 is GTSNPN, CDR2 SVGIG (reference sequence). V gave up 0 bases and J gave up 8 bases; unmatched junction bases: 11. The CDR3 runs 17 residues.